This T cell receptor beta chain was profiled in a study of CD8 T cells in Susac syndrome (dated by TCRdb to about 2019). Broadly, across the study: Whether CD8+ T cell activation and differentiation in Susac syndrome was antigen driven was tested using repertoire sequencing. The study compared CD8+ T cell repertoire clonality among 12 healthy donors, 14 Susac syndrome patients and about 16 multiple sclerosis patients.

Regarding this clonotype: Its antigen is not yet known. One base away there is no much larger clone; base qualities are not given.

High-throughput TCR beta sequencing profiled peripheral blood CD8+ and CD4+ T cells from healthy donors, Susac syndrome patients and multiple sclerosis patients. Healthy donors were included as age- and sex-matched controls. Bulk CD8+ and CD4+ T cells were purified by magnetic negative isolation, whereas CD8+ TEMRA cells were enriched by FACS. Blood was drawn into EDTA tubes, processed within 24 hours, and PBMCs were isolated by density gradient centrifugation. PBMCs destined for TCR sequencing were cryopreserved in liquid nitrogen and later thawed in a 37 °C water bath. The sorted or isolated CD4+, CD8+ and CD8+ TEMRA cells had a purity of 90% or higher. Broad study findings and their caveats: The number of individuals in the TCR sequencing and HLA analysis was acknowledged as relatively small.

V is clipped by 0 bases and J by 2 bases, and the sequence between their germline boundaries is 13 bases long. From the cysteine up to the phenylalanine, the CDR3 has a length of 16 residues. This entry keeps only the CDR3 DNA: 48 bases, framed from base 1. CDR1 and CDR2 (LGHDT, YNNKEL) derive from the germline V gene (reference sequence). RNA was extracted using the RNeasy kit, and roughly 0.45 to 1 microgram was reverse transcribed with random hexamers. TCR beta CDR3 regions were amplified with the immunoSEQ multiplex PCR assay covering 54 Vbeta and 13 Jbeta segments. PCR amplification bias was corrected by using a synthetic template baseline for primer optimization and computational correction. On the study's bioinformatics: Reads were annotated to V, D and J genes according to IMGT and were analyzed with immunoSEQ Analyzer, with only productive sequences retained. Clonality was computed as one minus Shannon entropy normalized by log2 of the number of productive unique sequences. Public and private clones were assessed among the 100 most prevalent clones of each patient and control. Clones were defined as Susac-specific if absent from the healthy and MS cohorts, from around 1,000 published viral clones and from other ImmuneACCESS disease sequences. The public reads were quality trimmed at Q25 with fastp and then assembled into clones with MiXCR by TCRdb, keeping productive beta chains. CDR3 protein duplicates are merged, each entry listing the most common genes and DNA. The V and J calls come from TCRdb's annotation, not from the publication. This sample holds some 80,000 distinct CDR3 sequences; around 94% were observed only once. The ten largest clones capture roughly 0.27% of the sample.

The specimen sequenced was CD8+ T cells from PBMCs. The V gene is TRBV3-1 and the J gene is TRBJ1-1, with TRBD1 tentatively as D gene (5 bases match). This sequence was found in a human donor in good health. The CDR3 protein sequence reads: CASSQDRGRLNTEAFF. The DNA sequence is as follows: TGTGCCAGCAGCCAAGATCGGGGCCGGCTAAACACTGAAGCTTTCTTT.